One and the same sample provided the 9 T cell receptor beta chains below, sequenced in a study of cytomegalovirus exposure and HLA in healthy donors. Primers: 60 Vbeta forward and 13 Jbeta reverse. Some clones are missing from TCRdb's copy, which holds only in-frame ones; the method was immunoSEQ multiplex PCR. The data hold about 180,000 clones, with about 82% observed a single time. The sequenced material came from PBMCs. The source of these receptors is a woman in her twenties or thirties in good health and CMV-seronegative.

The chain recombines TRBV5-1 with TRBJ2-5, with 9 nucleotides matching TRBD2. Trimming at V came to 1 base and at J to 2 bases, leaving 6 bases not matched to a gene. This CDR3 spans 16 amino acids. The V gene's germline CDR1 is SGHRS and CDR2 YFSETQ. The CDR3 here is CASSLIPSGEQETQYF. CDR3 nucleotides: TGCGCCAGCAGCTTGATCCCTAGCGGGGAACAAGAGACCCAGTACTTC.

The chain is built from TRBV6-5 and TRBJ1-1; D remains unclear. The CDR3 is 14 amino acids. Germline V gene sequence: CDR1 MNHEY, CDR2 SVGAGI. V was cut by 2 bases and J by 1 base, with 8 bases left in between. The CDR3 nucleotides are TGTGCCAGCAGTTACCAAAACAGGAACACTGAAGCTTTCTTT. Protein: CASSYQNRNTEAFF.

CDR3 residues: CASSVRDRGLPGELFF. CDR3 sequence (DNA): TGTGCCAGCAGCGTCCGGGACAGGGGGCTGCCCGGGGAGCTGTTTTTT. The chain combines TRBV9 with TRBJ2-2; 12 bases match TRBD1. Germline CDR1 reads SGDLS; CDR2 reads YYNGEE. The CDR3 runs 16 residues. V lost 2 bases, J lost 6 bases, and 5 bases stayed unmatched.

The chain employs TRBV9 and TRBJ1-6; 7 bases match TRBD1. The CDR3 length is 15 residues. Germline trimming cut 3 bases from V and 5 bases from J; bases unmatched to any gene: 5. The germline V gene encodes CDR1 SGDLS and CDR2 YYNGEE. CDR3 protein: CASSARDSHNSPLHF. DNA for the CDR3: TGTGCCAGCAGCGCCCGGGACAGTCATAATTCACCCCTCCACTTT.

V and J are TRBV5-8 and TRBJ2-3, with a possible D match to TRBD1 (6 bases). Trimming left V 4 bases short and J 3 bases short, with 15 bases between. This CDR3 spans 15 amino acids. Germline V gene data show CDR1 as SGHTS and CDR2 as YDEGEE. The CDR3 nucleotides read TGTGCCAGCAGCCCGGGTAGGCAGGGGACAGATACGCAGTATTTT. Its translation is CASSPGRQGTDTQYF.

The rearrangement uses TRBV30 and TRBJ1-1; 7 bases align to TRBD1. The V segment lost 5 bases and the J segment 3 bases; nucleotides outside the gene matches: 18. CDR1 is GTSNPN, CDR2 SVGIG, per germline (reference sequence). This CDR3 comprises 17 residues. CDR3 DNA sequence: TGTGCCTGGGAGCCTTGGACAGGAGGGGTTCGGGACACTGAAGCTTTCTTT. Protein: CAWEPWTGGVRDTEAFF. Full variable domain (rest looked up from reference TRBV30 and TRBJ1-1): SQTIHQWPATLVQPVGSPLSLECTVEGTSNPNLYWYRQAAGRGLQLLFYSVGIGQISSEVPQNLSASRPQDRQFILSSKKLLLSDSGFYLCAWEPWTGGVRDTEAFFGQGTRLTVV.

The rearrangement links TRBV7-9 to TRBJ1-4; 10 bases are a match to TRBD1. The germline gives CDR1 SEHNR, CDR2 FQNEAQ (reference sequence). The ends lost 7 bases at V and 8 bases at J; junction bases unmatched: 7. This CDR3 has 14 amino acids. CDR3 nucleotide sequence: TGTGCCAGCAAGCGACAGGGGGCGAGGGAAAAACTGTTTTTT. Translation: CASKRQGAREKLFF.

The chain joins TRBV21-1 to TRBJ2-7; the listed D gene, TRBD2, was not tested against the DNA. TRBV21-1 is classified as a pseudogene. The CDR3 is made up of 15 amino acids. This CDR3 is CASSSFSGGPYEQYF. The CDR3 nucleotides are TGTGCCAGCAGCAGCTTTAGCGGGGGACCCTACGAGCAGTACTTC.

V gene TRBV30 combines with J gene TRBJ1-5; possibly TRBD1 for D (5 bases). CDR3 size: 15 residues. Between the trimmed V and J ends, which lost 3 bases and 4 bases, there was a span of 16 bases. Per the germline V gene, CDR1 is GTSNPN and CDR2 is SVGIG (reference sequence). CDR3 DNA sequence: TGTGCCTGGAGGGCTTGGGGCCACGTTAATCAGCCCCAGCATTTT. Translating gives CAWRAWGHVNQPQHF.